These 31 T cell receptor beta chains share one sample of origin, sequenced in a study of cytomegalovirus exposure and HLA in healthy donors. Primers for the PCR totalled 60 Vbeta and 13 Jbeta. Using immunoSEQ multiplex PCR, the repertoire was profiled, and TCRdb retains in-frame clones only, with some absent. Found here are roughly 190,000 clones, 80% to 85% of them singletons; the top ten hold roughly 1.1%. The sample comprised PBMCs. The receptors stem from a woman between 40 and 50 years old in good health and CMV-seronegative.

This sequence joins TRBV5-1 and TRBJ1-3; TRBD1 aligns across 7 bases. The CDR3 loop spans 17 amino acids. The junction had 6 bases not matched to a gene; V was cut back by 0 bases and J by 0 bases. Germline V gene data show CDR1 as SGHRS and CDR2 as YFSETQ. CDR3 nucleotide sequence: TGCGCCAGCAGCTTGGGGGGGGACAGCTACTCTGGAAACACCATATATTTT. As protein: CASSLGGDSYSGNTIYF.

The V gene is TRBV30, the J gene TRBJ2-2, with 8 nucleotides matching TRBD2. V lost 0 bases, J lost 3 bases, and 12 bases stayed unmatched. This CDR3 spans 18 amino acids. In germline, CDR1 is GTSNPN, CDR2 SVGIG (reference sequence). DNA of the CDR3: TGTGCCTGGAGTGTTCGGTCGTGGAGCGGGAGAGACACCGGGGAGCTGTTTTTT. This translates into CAWSVRSWSGRDTGELFF.

This clone was seen only a few times. The chain carries TRBV9 and TRBJ2-3; 10 bases are shared with TRBD2. With 1 base clipped from V and 3 bases from J, the junction kept 2 bases outside the gene matches. The CDR3 runs to 15 residues. Per germline, CDR1 SGDLS and CDR2 YYNGEE. This chain's CDR3 is CASSVTSGATDTQYF. The CDR3 region has the DNA TGTGCCAGCAGCGTAACTAGCGGGGCAACAGATACGCAGTATTTT.

This clone was counted a few times. The rearrangement links TRBV5-1 to TRBJ1-4; D unresolved. Germline V gives CDR1 SGHRS, CDR2 YFSETQ. The CDR3 has 13 residues. The V gene lost 0 bases and the J gene lost 7 bases, with 7 bases spanning the gap. CDR3 DNA sequence: TGCGCCAGCAGCTTGGTCAGTGGTGAAAAACTGTTTTTT. This translates into CASSLVSGEKLFF.

V and J are TRBV5-6 and TRBJ1-3, with 8 nucleotides matching TRBD1. Germline assignment: CDR1 SGHDT and CDR2 YYEEEE. Germline trimming cut 1 base from V and 2 bases from J; bases unmatched to any gene: 2. The CDR3 sequence is 15 residues long. The CDR3 nucleotides read TGTGCCAGCAGCTTGAGGACAGGGCCTGGAAACACCATATATTTT. Translation: CASSLRTGPGNTIYF.

CDR3 DNA sequence: TGTGCCAGCAGTAACACAGGTGAGCAGTTCTTC. This gives the protein CASSNTGEQFF. V is TRBV6-1 and J is TRBJ2-1; D may be TRBD1 (5 bases). The V end lost 5 bases, the J end lost 9 bases, and 8 bases lay between the germline ends. This CDR3 has 11 residues. CDR1 and CDR2 (germline): MNHNS, SASEGT.

The J gene is TRBJ2-1, the V gene TRBV7-2; 7 bases align to TRBD1. The CDR3 is made up of 15 amino acids. The V segment lost 5 bases and the J segment 4 bases; nucleotides outside the gene matches: 8. Germline-derived CDR1 and CDR2 are SGHTA and FQGNSA. CDR3 sequence: CASSKIRDSYNEQFF. Here the CDR3 DNA reads TGTGCCAGCAGCAAAATCCGGGACAGTTACAATGAGCAGTTCTTC.

V and J are TRBV6-4 and TRBJ2-2, with TRBD2 matching over 7 bases. This CDR3 is 14 amino acids long. After removal of 6 bases from V and 5 bases from J, the junction contained 6 bases not matched to a gene. CDR1 and CDR2 (germline): MRHNA, SNTAGT. Here the CDR3 reads CASSQGGSTGELFF. The CDR3 DNA reads as TGTGCCAGCAGCCAGGGAGGGAGTACCGGGGAGCTGTTTTTT.

This clone has a single count. This chain links TRBV9 with TRBJ2-3; D gene uncertain. This CDR3 comprises 12 residues. The germline gives CDR1 SGDLS, CDR2 YYNGEE. V dropped 2 bases and J dropped 2 bases, with 3 bases sitting between them. The CDR3 sequence: CASSVYTDTQYF. The CDR3 region has the DNA TGTGCCAGCAGCGTCTACACAGATACGCAGTATTTT.

V usage is TRBV5-6 and J usage is TRBJ2-5, with D possibly matching TRBD2 (6 bases). In germline, CDR1 is SGHDT, CDR2 YYEEEE. This CDR3 spans 14 amino acids. V was shortened by 2 bases and J by 1 base, with 9 bases between the two germline ends. The CDR3 region has the DNA TGTGCCAGCAGCTTTGGAGGGAGCCAAGAGACCCAGTACTTC. Residues: CASSFGGSQETQYF.

This clone was seen a handful of times. V usage is TRBV4-3 and J usage is TRBJ1-1; D call uncertain. Germline V gene sequence: CDR1 LGHNA, CDR2 YSLEER. V lost 0 bases and J 0 bases, leaving 14 bases between the germline ends. The CDR3 has 17 amino acids. CDR3 loop: CASSQETSSLMNTEAFF. CDR3 in DNA: TGCGCCAGCAGCCAAGAGACAAGCAGCCTAATGAACACTGAAGCTTTCTTT.

V gene TRBV7-9 combines with J gene TRBJ2-7; TRBD2 agrees at 8 bases. With V trimmed by 5 bases and J by 7 bases, 7 bases remained unmatched. Germline values: CDR1 SEHNR, CDR2 FQNEAQ (reference sequence). This CDR3 is 13 amino acids long. CDR3 nucleotide sequence: TGTGCCAGCAGCCGGGGGGGGGAGAGGGAGCAGTACGTC. It is translated as CASSRGGEREQYV.

The CDR3 coding sequence is TGTGCCACCACGTGGCGGGGGGCCGGGGAGCTGTTTTTT. Protein sequence: CATTWRGAGELFF. J is TRBJ2-2 and V is TRBV6-6; 8 bases line up with TRBD2. The CDR3 totals 13 residues. The J segment lost 6 bases and the V segment lost 10 bases, leaving 7 bases of the junction unmatched. Germline V gene lookup returns CDR1 MNHNY and CDR2 SVGAGI (reference sequence).

The chain has TRBV2 and TRBJ2-1; 7 nucleotides line up with TRBD1. The CDR3 is 15 residues long. Germline V gives CDR1 SNHLY, CDR2 FYNNEI. V was clipped by 4 bases and J by 2 bases; unmatched bases: 5. CDR3 nucleotides: TGTGCCAGCAGTGCGACAGGGACGACCTACAATGAGCAGTTCTTC. This encodes CASSATGTTYNEQFF.

In its sample, this clone was seen a few times. V is TRBV9 and J is TRBJ2-1; D is uncertain. The germline V gene encodes CDR1 SGDLS and CDR2 YYNGEE. CDR3 size: 13 residues. The V and J ends lost 3 bases and 2 bases respectively, with 6 bases between them. The CDR3 loop is CASSADTYNEQFF. DNA for the CDR3: TGTGCCAGCAGCGCCGACACCTACAATGAGCAGTTCTTC.

The chain is built from TRBV19 and TRBJ2-6, with a tentative D call TRBD1 (5 bases). Trimming cost V 7 bases and J 4 bases, with 14 bases left between them. The CDR3 extends over 15 amino acids. Germline CDR1 and CDR2: LNHDA and SQIVND (reference sequence). The CDR3 spells CASTYSPGGANVLTF. Written as DNA, the CDR3 is TGTGCCAGTACCTATTCCCCAGGGGGGGCCAACGTCCTGACTTTC. The full variable domain, in which reference TRBV19 and TRBJ2-6 provide the parts outside the CDR3, is DGGITQSPKYLFRKEGQNVTLSCEQNLNHDAMYWYRQDPGQGLRLIYYSQIVNDFQKGDIAEGYSVSREKKESFPLTVTSAQKNPTAFYLCASTYSPGGANVLTFGAGSRLTVL.

V usage is TRBV7-2 and J usage is TRBJ2-1; 14 bases fit TRBD2. Germline lookup yields CDR1 SGHTA and CDR2 FQGNSA. J gave up 9 bases and V 5 bases, and 3 bases lay outside the gene matches. The length of the CDR3 is 14 residues. CDR3 in DNA: TGTGCCAGCAGCCCCGGACTAGCGGGAGGTGAGCAGTTCTTC. Translating gives CASSPGLAGGEQFF.

This chain uses TRBV7-8 with TRBJ2-7; 10 positions match TRBD1. Per the germline V gene, CDR1 is SGHVS and CDR2 is FQNEAQ. The CDR3 has 15 residues. Trimming took 1 base from V and 3 from J; bases not matched to a gene: 3. DNA of the CDR3: TGTGCCAGCAGCTTAGAATGGACAGGGGGCTACGAGCAGTACTTC. It codes for CASSLEWTGGYEQYF.

This clone was seen only a few times. The chain links TRBV30 to TRBJ2-7; 9 bases are a match to TRBD2. The CDR3 runs 15 residues. Germline CDR1 reads GTSNPN; CDR2 reads SVGIG (reference sequence). V lost 5 bases to trimming and J lost 0 bases; unmatched junction nucleotides: 8. The CDR3 nucleotides read TGTGCCTGGCTCCCTAGCGGGGAAAGCTCCTACGAGCAGTACTTC. It is translated as CAWLPSGESSYEQYF.

This clone was picked up a small number of times. The gene calls are TRBV7-9 and TRBJ2-7; D may be TRBD1 (6 bases). Germline V lookup: CDR1 SEHNR, CDR2 FQNEAQ (reference sequence). The ends were cut back, 6 bases at V and 6 bases at J, with 9 bases in the middle. The CDR3 runs 11 residues. CDR3 DNA: TGTGCCAGCAGTCCCAGGGGCGAGCAGTACTTC. It codes for CASSPRGEQYF.

This clone was seen more than once but under ten times. The rearrangement links TRBV7-2 to TRBJ2-1; 8 bases align to TRBD1. Trimming removed 3 bases from V and 4 bases from J; junction bases left unmatched: 5. Germline V gene data show CDR1 as SGHTA and CDR2 as FQGNSA. The CDR3 extends over 15 amino acids. The CDR3 DNA reads as TGTGCCAGCAGCTTCGACGGACAGGGTTACAATGAGCAGTTCTTC. Translated, it gives CASSFDGQGYNEQFF.

The V call is TRBV5-6, the J call TRBJ1-5; TRBD1 aligns across 7 bases. The germline V gene has CDR1 SGHDT and CDR2 YYEEEE. The CDR3 length is 14 residues. Trimming removed 2 bases from V and 3 bases from J; junction bases left unmatched: 2. The CDR3 is CASSLTGVNQPQHF. CDR3 nucleotide sequence: TGTGCCAGCAGCTTAACAGGGGTCAATCAGCCCCAGCATTTT.

The chain couples TRBV11-2 to TRBJ2-3; TRBD2 matches at 8 bases. Trimming took 1 base from V and 1 from J; bases not matched to a gene: 4. CDR3 length equals 16 residues. The germline V gene encodes CDR1 SGHAT and CDR2 FQNNGV. In DNA, the CDR3 is TGTGCCAGCAGCTTAGCGGCGGGAGGTGGCACAGATACGCAGTATTTT. Its protein is CASSLAAGGGTDTQYF.

The gene calls are TRBV2 and TRBJ2-5; 9 nucleotides align to TRBD1. The DNA end favors TRBJ2-7, so the J call may be wrong. This CDR3 region has 13 residues. Germline V gene sequence: CDR1 SNHLY, CDR2 FYNNEI. The CDR3: CASERDRAREQYF. DNA of the CDR3: TGTGCCAGCGAAAGGGACAGGGCACGCGAGCAGTACTTC.

The rearrangement joins TRBV4-1 to TRBJ1-2; no firm D call. Germline V gene sequence: CDR1 MGHRA, CDR2 YSYEKL. There are 14 residues in the CDR3. Trimming removed 1 base at V and 7 bases at J, with 13 bases between. DNA for the CDR3: TGCGCCAGCAGCCAAGTTCCCTCATCGGGTGGCTACACCTTC. It translates to CASSQVPSSGGYTF.

The chain joins TRBV6-1 to TRBJ2-7; 9 bases map to TRBD2. Germline-derived CDR1 and CDR2 are MNHNS and SASEGT. J was trimmed by 4 bases and V by 2 bases; bases with no gene match: 15. CDR3 length equals 18 residues. This CDR3 is CASSESGAVAGARYEQYV. CDR3 coding DNA: TGTGCCAGCAGTGAATCGGGGGCCGTAGCGGGAGCAAGGTACGAGCAGTACGTC.

The chain joins TRBV7-2 to TRBJ1-2; D is unclear. Germline-derived CDR1 and CDR2 are SGHTA and FQGNSA. The V and J ends lost 2 bases and 7 bases respectively, with 8 bases between them. This CDR3 is 12 amino acids long. The CDR3 here is CASSLYGSGYTF. CDR3 nucleotides: TGTGCCAGCAGCTTATACGGGTCTGGCTACACCTTC.

This clone was picked up one time. The genes are TRBV19 and TRBJ1-3; D is possibly TRBD1 (6 bases). Trimming shortened V by 5 bases and J by 6 bases, and 14 bases separated the two germline ends. Germline CDR1 and CDR2: LNHDA and SQIVND (reference sequence). The CDR3 contains 14 residues. The chain's CDR3 is CASSAQGDKNTIYF. CDR3 coding DNA: TGTGCCAGTAGTGCACAGGGAGACAAAAACACCATATATTTT.

On this clone itself: Other DNA sequences from this sample encode an identical CDR3 as well. J is TRBJ1-2 and V is TRBV13; 10 nucleotides agree with TRBD1. The CDR3 has 14 amino acids. Germline CDR1 reads PRHDT; CDR2 reads FYEKMQ (reference sequence). The V segment lost 5 bases and the J segment 4 bases; nucleotides outside the gene matches: 4. Written as DNA, the CDR3 is TGTGCCAGCAGCCTGGGACAGGGGCGCTATGGCTACACCTTC. Translating it yields CASSLGQGRYGYTF.

Only a few counts were recorded for this clone. This chain links TRBV4-2 with TRBJ1-3; D is unclear. The CDR3 has 19 residues. V lost 2 bases and J 0 bases, leaving 20 bases between the germline ends. Germline CDR1 is LGHNA and CDR2 is YNFKEQ. The CDR3 coding sequence is TGTGCCAGCAGCCAACGCTTATTCTTCGGGGAACTCTCTGGAAACACCATATATTTT. It yields the protein CASSQRLFFGELSGNTIYF.

This rearrangement joins TRBV10-2 to TRBJ1-1, with D possibly matching TRBD1 (5 bases). V gave up 1 base and J gave up 1 base, with 7 bases separating them. Germline V gene data show CDR1 as WSHSY and CDR2 as SAAADI. The CDR3 has 14 amino acids. The CDR3: CASSELGGNTEAFF. CDR3 nucleotides: TGCGCCAGCAGTGAGTTGGGGGGGAACACTGAAGCTTTCTTT.